The 11 T cell receptor beta chains given below trace back to one sample, sequenced in a study of identical twins. In TCRdb, the 5' RACE reads were re-called with MiXCR into one record per CDR3 protein. The sample has about 660,000 distinct CDR3 sequences, 8.6% seen once. The sample was also reused in another study, on yellow fever vaccine responses in identical twins.

Sequenced input: PBMCs. The receptors were gathered from a woman between 18 and 30 years old in good health.

This chain joins TRBV11-2 and TRBJ2-3, with D perhaps assigned TRBD1 or TRBD2 (6 bases each). CDR3 length: 16 amino acids. Germline CDR1 reads SGHAT; CDR2 reads FQNNGV. The V end lost 1 base, the J end lost 3 bases, and 14 bases lay between the germline ends. CDR3 sequence reads: CASSLVPVGGTDTQYF. CDR3 bases: TGTGCCAGCAGCTTAGTGCCGGTAGGGGGGACAGATACGCAGTATTTT.

The V gene is TRBV7-2, the J gene TRBJ2-5, with a weak D call TRBD1 (5 bases). The germline CDR1 and CDR2 sequences are SGHTA and FQGNSA. The V gene lost 1 base and the J gene lost 2 bases, with 8 bases spanning the gap. CDR3 size: 14 residues. CDR3: CASSLVRQQETQYF. DNA of the CDR3: TGTGCCAGCAGCTTAGTAAGACAGCAAGAGACCCAGTACTTC.

The chain combines TRBV7-9 with TRBJ2-1; D possibly uses TRBD1 or TRBD2 (5 bases each). Trimming removed 4 bases at V and 3 bases at J, with 16 bases between. CDR3 length equals 16 residues. CDR1 and CDR2 (germline): SEHNR, FQNEAQ (reference sequence). CDR3 sequence: CASSSYTGTVYNEQFF. The CDR3 DNA follows: TGTGCCAGCAGCTCCTATACCGGGACGGTCTACAATGAGCAGTTCTTC.

The chain is built from TRBV7-2 and TRBJ1-3; the D is unclear. Trimming took 4 bases from V and 2 from J, leaving 6 bases between them. CDR3 length equals 13 residues. CDR1 is SGHTA, CDR2 FQGNSA, per germline. In DNA form, the CDR3 reads TGTGCCAGCAGCTCTTCGGCTGGAAACACCATATATTTT. Protein: CASSSSAGNTIYF.

This clonotype occurred a few times. The chain's CDR3 is CSARDRGTSTDTQYF. CDR3 nucleotide sequence: TGCAGTGCTAGAGATCGCGGGACGAGCACAGATACGCAGTATTTT. The V and J genes are TRBV20-1 and TRBJ2-3, with D tentatively TRBD2 (6 bases). Trimming took off 0 bases at V and 0 bases at J, with 10 bases between the two ends. Germline V gene sequence: CDR1 DFQATT, CDR2 SNEGSKA (reference sequence). The CDR3 totals 15 residues.

The chain couples TRBV10-1 to TRBJ2-7; maybe TRBD1 (5 bases). V was shortened by 0 bases and J by 3 bases, with 9 bases between the two germline ends. This CDR3 is 14 amino acids long. Germline lookup yields CDR1 WNHNN and CDR2 SYGVQD (reference sequence). The CDR3 protein is CASSESDRYYEQYF. Written as DNA, the CDR3 is TGCGCCAGCAGTGAGTCTGACAGATACTACGAGCAGTACTTC.

The chain recombines TRBV6-2 or TRBV6-3 with TRBJ2-1, with TRBD2 identical over 11 bases. From germline, CDR1 is MNHEY and CDR2 SVGEGT. The junction had 8 bases not matched to a gene; V was cut back by 8 bases and J by 14 bases. The CDR3 is made up of 12 amino acids. CDR3 DNA sequence: TGTGCCAGCTGTCTAGCGGGAGGATGGAAGTTCTTC. Translation gives CASCLAGGWKFF.

This clonotype was counted many times. The V call is TRBV12-3 or TRBV12-4, the J call TRBJ2-3; TRBD2 might be the D (6 bases). The CDR3 is made up of 14 amino acids. Trimming left V 5 bases short and J 6 bases short, with 15 bases between. The CDR3 region has the DNA TGTGCCAGCAGTCCACCGGGACTGGGGGATACGCAGTATTTT. Its protein product is CASSPPGLGDTQYF.

J is TRBJ1-4 and V is TRBV29-1; D is perhaps TRBD1 (6 bases). Trimming removed 1 base from V and 8 bases from J, with 23 bases in between. CDR1 SQVTM and CDR2 ANQGSEA come from the germline V gene. The CDR3 loop spans 17 amino acids. In nucleotides, the CDR3 is TGCAGCGTTGAAGCGGGTCAGAGCTTCAGGGGAGCAGAAAAACTGTTTTTT. Encoded protein: CSVEAGQSFRGAEKLFF.

Comment on this clonotype: A read error is likely, as this CDR3 ends without the conserved phenylalanine or tryptophan. The genes are TRBV4-3 and TRBJ2-3, with TRBD1 identical over 7 bases. The length of the CDR3 is 15 residues. The germline V gene has CDR1 LGHNA and CDR2 YSLEER. The ends lost 2 bases at V and 5 bases at J; junction bases unmatched: 7. CDR3 sequence reads: CASSQQPQGQDTQYS. The CDR3 DNA sequence: TGCGCCAGCAGCCAACAGCCACAGGGGCAAGATACGCAGTATTCT.

This clonotype has only a few counts. The rearrangement uses TRBV4-3 and TRBJ2-2, with D hard to call. Germline V CDR1 and CDR2: LGHNA, YSLEER. V dropped 1 base and J dropped 5 bases, with 8 bases sitting between them. This CDR3 is 14 amino acids long. The CDR3 DNA sequence: TGCGCCAGCAGCCAAGGGCCGATAACCGGGGAGCTGTTTTTT. It yields the protein CASSQGPITGELFF.